This T cell receptor beta chain was captured by sequencing in a study of T cell repertoires in cytomegalovirus infection. Study-wide background: Public signatures in TCR beta pointed to CMV infection and matching HLA type. Study findings and constraints: Pooled public TCR beta family frequency picked out CMV carriers with the relevant HLA. It was HLA-C-restricted CMV-specific TCR beta clonotypes that dominated the response ex vivo.

TCRdb fed the reads into MiXCR, producing one record per CDR3 protein. In the table there are over 100,000 distinct CDR3 sequences, roughly a tenth of which are singletons. Trimming took off 1 base at V and 2 bases at J, with 5 bases between the two ends. The length of the CDR3 is 14 residues. The germline V gene encodes CDR1 SGHAT and CDR2 FQNNGV. At least ten counts were recorded for this clonotype. No antigen is known for it. The TCR sequence derives from a human donor in good health (CMV status not recorded). Some clones in this sample may be carry-over from other donors' samples. This chain joins TRBV11-2 and TRBJ1-4; D is uncertain. The sample taken for sequencing was PBMCs, sequenced either directly or after in vitro stimulation (not recorded which). CDR3 nucleotide sequence: TGTGCCAGCAGCTTAGGAGGGACTAATGAAAAACTGTTTTTT. Translation: CASSLGGTNEKLFF.